The clone carrying this T cell receptor beta chain was picked up a small number of times. What it recognizes is unknown. The time point was: patch test 3, about 24 weeks after DPC sensitization. Treatment given: therapeutic diphenylcyclopropenone sensitization with weekly scalp DPC. Blood draws preceded each patch test application. This entry belongs to a study of human T cells and chemical hapten exposure. After removal of 0 bases from V and 3 bases from J, the junction contained 5 bases not matched to a gene. The CDR3 is made up of 16 amino acids. CDR1 and CDR2 from the germline V gene are MRHNA and SNTAGT. From the RACE reads, TCRdb called clonotypes with MiXCR, one entry per CDR3 protein. Among tens of thousands of distinct CDR3 sequences listed, around 12% were seen once. Whole-study results and caveats: Significantly more large CDR3 similarity clusters were formed by expanded TCRs than by controls.

The clonotype comes from a man aged 25-45 years with alopecia areata. Some clones in this sample may be carry-over from other donors' samples. The sample in question was whole blood, obtained in connection with sensitization to the hapten diphenylcyclopropenone (DPC). The gene calls are TRBV6-4 and TRBJ2-1, with 7 bases aligning to TRBD2. CDR3 amino acids: CASSDSGGGDYNEQFF. Written as DNA, the CDR3 is TGTGCCAGCAGTGACTCGGGCGGGGGAGACTACAATGAGCAGTTCTTC.